This T cell receptor (beta chain) was documented in a study of a mutant IDH1 vaccine in newly diagnosed glioma. Study-wide points: Seemingly, top peripheral T cell clonotype changes bore no relation to pseudoprogression.

Time point of the sample: week 5, during vaccination. The content of each vaccine dose was 300 ug of mutant IDH1 20-mer peptide, and topical imiquimod accompanied it. The CDR3 length is 13 residues. Germline-derived CDR1 and CDR2 are MNHEY and SVGAGI. V dropped 6 bases and J dropped 8 bases, with 13 bases sitting between them. Libraries were prepared by immunoSEQ multiplex PCR; TCRdb keeps only in-frame clonotypes and omits some of them. This table has about 40,000 clones, 91% appearing once. This clone was detected only once. Its matching antigen is unknown. The gene calls are TRBV6-5 and TRBJ1-4; D unclear. Sequenced here: PBMCs, sampled from a glioma patient whose treatment included an IDH1 peptide vaccine. This TCR came from a man aged 50 to 59 with glioma. CDR3 coding DNA: TGTGCCAGCAGCTCCTGGGGTGAGGAAAAACTGTTTTTT. Protein sequence: CASSSWGEEKLFF.